The 5 T cell receptor beta chains given below trace back to one sample, sequenced in a study of blood T cell repertoires in COVID-19 (TCRdb year 2020). Library prep was done by the immunoSEQ multiplex PCR assay. Sourced from immuneACCESS, this table was stored by TCRdb with only in-frame sequences that have V and J called. A share of the clones is absent; for the studies checked, an unresolved V gene accounts for under half, and the remainder has no known explanation. The sample records around 100,000 clones, over 65% of which are singletons. The ten largest clones represent approximately 12% of the sample. Sample: peripheral blood. These receptors originate from a human donor in a cohort sampled during active COVID-19.

The V and J genes are TRBV10-2 and TRBJ2-5; 10 nucleotides line up with TRBD2. Germline V gene data show CDR1 as WSHSY and CDR2 as SAAADI. Trimming cost V 4 bases and J 5 bases; bases outside gene matches: 7. The CDR3 spans 15 residues. The CDR3 reads CASSASGGARETQYF. CDR3 nucleotide sequence: TGCGCCAGCAGTGCCAGCGGGGGGGCTAGGGAGACCCAGTACTTC.

The V and J genes are TRBV13 and TRBJ2-1; TRBD1 is a possible D gene (6 bases). The CDR3 totals 14 residues. Germline CDR1 PRHDT, CDR2 FYEKMQ (reference sequence). V lost 2 bases to trimming and J lost 6 bases, with 11 bases between them. CDR3 coding DNA: TGTGCCAGCAGCTTAACAAGGGGGACCAATGAGCAGTTCTTC. As protein: CASSLTRGTNEQFF.

In this sample, this clone turned up a few times. The chain combines TRBV3-1 (or the pseudogene TRBV3-2) with TRBJ1-2; D is ambiguous. The germline V and J ends were trimmed by 1 base and 8 bases, with 8 bases remaining between them. The CDR3 is 12 amino acids. Per germline, CDR1 LGHDT and CDR2 YNNKEL (reference sequence). Here the CDR3 DNA reads TGTGCCAGCAGCCAAGTTTCAGGAGGCTACACCTTC. Protein product: CASSQVSGGYTF.

The V and J genes are TRBV5-1 and TRBJ2-5; 9 nucleotides line up with TRBD2. CDR1 and CDR2 (germline): SGHRS, YFSETQ. Trimming cost V 4 bases and J 4 bases; bases outside gene matches: 11. The CDR3 loop spans 16 amino acids. Here the CDR3 reads CASSRRGGGAGETQYF. Here the CDR3 DNA reads TGCGCCAGCAGCCGCCGGGGCGGGGGGGCCGGAGAGACCCAGTACTTC. The full variable domain, with the rest looked up from reference TRBV5-1 and TRBJ2-5, is KAGVTQTPRYLIKTRGQQVTLSCSPISGHRSVSWYQQTPGQGLQFLFEYFSETQRNKGNFPGRFSGRQFSNSRSEMNVSTLELGDSALYLCASSRRGGGAGETQYFGPGTRLLVL.

In its sample, this clone was seen a few times. This chain uses TRBV6-6 with TRBJ1-1; D may be TRBD1 (6 bases). The CDR3 sequence is 14 residues long. V lost 0 bases and J lost 8, with 13 bases in between. Germline CDR1 is MNHNY and CDR2 is SVGAGI (reference sequence). CDR3 protein: CASSYSLGGTEAFF. Written as DNA, the CDR3 is TGTGCCAGCAGTTACTCGTTAGGGGGAACCGAAGCTTTCTTT.